This T cell receptor (beta chain) derives from a study of shared clonotypes between healthy human individuals. The CDR3 loop spans 14 amino acids. The V segment lost 4 bases and the J segment 4 bases; nucleotides outside the gene matches: 4. Germline V gene lookup returns CDR1 LNHDA and CDR2 SQIVND (reference sequence). Sequencing used immunoSEQ multiplex PCR; TCRdb keeps in-frame clones, though not all of them. The sample records 2,500,000 or so clones, roughly 92% being singletons. Regarding this clone: Other DNA sequences of this sample code for an identical CDR3.

Material: naive CD4+ T cells from PBMCs. Subset indicated: CD45RA+ positively selected. This TCR was sampled from a man aged 18 to 35 in good health. Some clones in this sample may be carry-over from other donors' samples. V is TRBV19 and J is TRBJ1-1, with 9 bases fitting TRBD1. CDR3 amino acids: CASSRQGVSTEAFF. In nucleotides, the CDR3 is TGTGCCAGTAGTAGACAGGGGGTCAGCACTGAAGCTTTCTTT.